Presented here are 15 T cell receptor beta chains from one specimen sequenced in a study of Ad26.COV2.S vaccination and SARS-CoV-2 variants. Stated treatment: roughly 18 received Ad26.COV2.S at low or high dose, single or two shots; several received placebo; per-sample allocation not given. At day 63 after the first vaccine or placebo injection, samples were drawn. The data were produced by immunoSEQ multiplex PCR, yet TCRdb's version contains in-frame clones alone and is incomplete. The data contain 330,000 or so clones, 90% of them singletons. This specimen was peripheral blood, taken in a trial of Ad26.COV2.S vaccine versus placebo. The receptors shown here come from a person aged 18-65 years who received the Ad26.COV2.S COVID-19 vaccine or a placebo.

The chain recombines TRBV5-6 with TRBJ1-1, with 8 bases identical to TRBD1. The V gene end was trimmed by 4 bases and the J gene end by 0 bases; junction bases not matched to a gene: 2. Germline CDR1 reads SGHDT; CDR2 reads YYEEEE. The CDR3 runs to 14 residues. CDR3 amino acids: CASSPDRVNTEAFF. CDR3 DNA sequence: TGTGCCAGCAGCCCGGACAGGGTGAACACTGAAGCTTTCTTT.

This chain connects TRBV7-2 to TRBJ1-4; 8 positions agree with TRBD1. Germline V gene sequence: CDR1 SGHTA, CDR2 FQGNSA. The CDR3 spans 15 residues. The V and J ends lost 4 bases and 8 bases, in that order; junction bases with no gene match: 9. DNA of the CDR3: TGTGCCAGCAGCTCCCCTGTCAGGGACAGGGAAAAACTGTTTTTT. It yields the protein CASSSPVRDREKLFF. The whole variable domain, remainder taken from reference TRBV7-2 and TRBJ1-4, is GAGVSQSPSNKVTEKGKDVELRCDPISGHTALYWYRQSLGQGLEFLIYFQGNSAPDKSGLPSDRFSAERTGGSVSTLTIQRTQQEDSAVYLCASSSPVRDREKLFFGSGTQLSVL.

The chain has TRBV10-2 and TRBJ2-2; D is unclear. Per the germline V gene, CDR1 is WSHSY and CDR2 is SAAADI. Trimming left V 7 bases short and J 3 bases short, with 3 bases between. The length of the CDR3 is 11 residues. The CDR3 region is CASIYTGELFF. CDR3 nucleotides: TGCGCCAGCATCTACACCGGGGAGCTGTTTTTT.

The chain carries TRBV19 and TRBJ2-1; TRBD1 matches at 7 bases. The trim removed 6 bases at V and 10 bases at J, leaving 9 bases unmatched. CDR3 length: 13 residues. The germline gives CDR1 LNHDA, CDR2 SQIVND (reference sequence). The CDR3 sequence: CASRGDSSGEQFF. Here the CDR3 DNA reads TGTGCCAGTAGAGGGGACAGCTCTGGAGAGCAGTTCTTC.

The chain's CDR3 is CASSHLTGNSPLHF. As DNA, the CDR3 is TGTGCCAGCAGCCACCTTACAGGGAATTCACCCCTCCACTTT. V is TRBV14 and J is TRBJ1-6; tentative D call: TRBD1 (6 bases). The CDR3 covers 14 residues. The germline V gene has CDR1 SGHDN and CDR2 FVKESK. V was trimmed by 3 bases and J by 7 bases, leaving 10 bases between them.

CDR3 protein: CASSQPGQGREQFF. The CDR3 coding sequence is TGCGCCAGCAGCCAGCCCGGACAGGGCCGAGAGCAGTTCTTC. J is TRBJ2-1 and V is TRBV4-1, with 8 bases identical to TRBD1. Germline V gene lookup returns CDR1 MGHRA and CDR2 YSYEKL. V lost 3 bases, J lost 10 bases, and 8 bases stayed unmatched. CDR3 length: 14 amino acids.

The V gene is TRBV27, the J gene TRBJ1-2; 7 nucleotides agree with TRBD1. The ends lost 6 bases at V and 1 base at J; junction bases unmatched: 8. Germline V gene data show CDR1 as MNHEY and CDR2 as SMNVEV (reference sequence). The CDR3 has 15 amino acids. The CDR3 protein is CASSRQGEVNYGYTF. DNA for the CDR3: TGTGCCAGCAGCCGACAGGGTGAGGTTAACTATGGCTACACCTTC.

A remark on this clone: Other DNA variants within this sample encode the same CDR3. The chain carries TRBV18 and TRBJ1-3, with D possibly TRBD1 on 5 matching bases. The length of the CDR3 is 14 residues. V was cut by 2 bases and J by 4 bases, with 9 bases left in between. From germline, CDR1 is KGHSH and CDR2 LQKENI. The CDR3 DNA reads as TGTGCCAGCTCACCAGGGGGAGCGGGAAACACCATATATTTT. The encoded protein is CASSPGGAGNTIYF.

This chain uses TRBV11-3 with TRBJ2-1; 12 nucleotides match TRBD2. The J segment lost 6 bases and the V segment lost 5 bases, leaving 8 bases of the junction unmatched. The CDR3 has 16 amino acids. In germline, CDR1 is SGHNT, CDR2 YENEEA. The CDR3 DNA is TGTGCCAGCAGCACCCCCTGGACTAGCGGGACCAATGAGCAGTTCTTC. Encoded protein: CASSTPWTSGTNEQFF.

The chain is built from TRBV5-1 and TRBJ1-2; weak D call: TRBD1 (5 bases). V shed 4 bases and J shed 7 bases, with 17 bases lying between them. In germline, CDR1 is SGHRS, CDR2 YFSETQ. The CDR3 has 14 amino acids. The CDR3 sequence: CASSKPRQRGGYTF. CDR3 in DNA: TGCGCCAGCAGCAAACCGAGACAAAGGGGTGGCTACACCTTC.

The chain uses TRBV5-1 and TRBJ1-4, with 7 bases identical to TRBD1. The trim removed 2 bases at V and 4 bases at J, leaving 2 bases unmatched. This CDR3 spans 14 amino acids. Looked up from germline, CDR1 is SGHRS and CDR2 is YFSETQ. The CDR3 nucleotides are TGCGCCAGCAGCTTACAGGGGAATAATGAAAAACTGTTTTTT. As protein: CASSLQGNNEKLFF.

The chain carries TRBV13 and TRBJ1-1, with 7 bases fitting TRBD1. Germline CDR1 and CDR2: PRHDT and FYEKMQ (reference sequence). J gave up 1 base and V 5 bases, and 4 bases lay outside the gene matches. This CDR3 spans 14 amino acids. The CDR3 coding sequence is TGTGCCAGCAGCCACGGACAGGAGAACACTGAAGCTTTCTTT. It codes for CASSHGQENTEAFF.

V gene TRBV27 combines with J gene TRBJ2-3; D perhaps matches TRBD1 (6 bases). Trimming stripped 2 bases from V and 5 bases from J, with 11 bases between. The CDR3 contains 14 residues. Germline loops: CDR1 MNHEY, CDR2 SMNVEV (reference sequence). CDR3 sequence: CASSLTGLQDTQYF. Written as DNA, the CDR3 is TGTGCCAGCAGTTTAACAGGGCTTCAAGATACGCAGTATTTT.

V and J are TRBV10-3 and TRBJ1-2; no definite D call. Germline CDR1 is ENHRY and CDR2 is SYGVKD. V lost 0 bases and J lost 5, with 16 bases in between. This CDR3 spans 16 amino acids. The CDR3 region is CAISESGPGYGYGYTF. CDR3 nucleotides: TGTGCCATCAGTGAGTCCGGACCAGGTTACGGGTATGGCTACACCTTC.

The chain is built from TRBV11-2 and TRBJ1-2; 8 bases map to TRBD1. Germline lookup yields CDR1 SGHAT and CDR2 FQNNGV. The CDR3 length is 15 residues. The ends lost 6 bases at V and 2 bases at J; junction bases unmatched: 8. DNA for the CDR3: TGTGCCAGCAGTGCGGGACAGGCTTACAACTATGGCTACACCTTC. Translated: CASSAGQAYNYGYTF.